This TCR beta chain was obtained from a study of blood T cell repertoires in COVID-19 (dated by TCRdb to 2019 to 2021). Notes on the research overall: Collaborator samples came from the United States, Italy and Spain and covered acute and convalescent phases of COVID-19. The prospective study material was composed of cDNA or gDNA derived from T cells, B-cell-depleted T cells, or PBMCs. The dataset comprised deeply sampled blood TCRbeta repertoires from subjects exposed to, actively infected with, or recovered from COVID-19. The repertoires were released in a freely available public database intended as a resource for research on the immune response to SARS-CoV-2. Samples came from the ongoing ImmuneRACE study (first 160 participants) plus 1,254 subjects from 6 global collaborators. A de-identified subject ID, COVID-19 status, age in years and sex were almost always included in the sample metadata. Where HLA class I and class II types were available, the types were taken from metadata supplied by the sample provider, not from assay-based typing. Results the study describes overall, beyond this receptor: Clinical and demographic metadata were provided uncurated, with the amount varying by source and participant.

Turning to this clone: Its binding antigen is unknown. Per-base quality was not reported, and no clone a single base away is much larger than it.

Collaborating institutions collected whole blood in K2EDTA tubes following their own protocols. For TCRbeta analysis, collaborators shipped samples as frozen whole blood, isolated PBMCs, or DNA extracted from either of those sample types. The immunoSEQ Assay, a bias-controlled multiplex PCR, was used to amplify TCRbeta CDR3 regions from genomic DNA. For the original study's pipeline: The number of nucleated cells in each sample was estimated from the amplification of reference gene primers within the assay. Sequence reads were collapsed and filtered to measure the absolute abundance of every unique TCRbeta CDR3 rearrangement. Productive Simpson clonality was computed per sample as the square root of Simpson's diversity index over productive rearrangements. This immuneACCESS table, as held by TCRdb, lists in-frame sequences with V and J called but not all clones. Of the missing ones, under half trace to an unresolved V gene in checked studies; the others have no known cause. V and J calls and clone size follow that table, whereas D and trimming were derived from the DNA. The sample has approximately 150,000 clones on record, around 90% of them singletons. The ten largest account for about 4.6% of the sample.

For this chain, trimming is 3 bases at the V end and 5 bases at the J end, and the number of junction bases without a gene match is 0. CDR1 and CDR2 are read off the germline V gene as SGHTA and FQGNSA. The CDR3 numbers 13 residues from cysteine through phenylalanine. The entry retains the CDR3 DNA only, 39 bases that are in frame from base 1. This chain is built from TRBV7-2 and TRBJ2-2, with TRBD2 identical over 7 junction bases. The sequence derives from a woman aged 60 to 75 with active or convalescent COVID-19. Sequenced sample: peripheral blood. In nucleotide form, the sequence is TGTGCCAGCAGCTTCGGGGGGACCGGGGAGCTGTTTTTT. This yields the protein CASSFGGTGELFF.